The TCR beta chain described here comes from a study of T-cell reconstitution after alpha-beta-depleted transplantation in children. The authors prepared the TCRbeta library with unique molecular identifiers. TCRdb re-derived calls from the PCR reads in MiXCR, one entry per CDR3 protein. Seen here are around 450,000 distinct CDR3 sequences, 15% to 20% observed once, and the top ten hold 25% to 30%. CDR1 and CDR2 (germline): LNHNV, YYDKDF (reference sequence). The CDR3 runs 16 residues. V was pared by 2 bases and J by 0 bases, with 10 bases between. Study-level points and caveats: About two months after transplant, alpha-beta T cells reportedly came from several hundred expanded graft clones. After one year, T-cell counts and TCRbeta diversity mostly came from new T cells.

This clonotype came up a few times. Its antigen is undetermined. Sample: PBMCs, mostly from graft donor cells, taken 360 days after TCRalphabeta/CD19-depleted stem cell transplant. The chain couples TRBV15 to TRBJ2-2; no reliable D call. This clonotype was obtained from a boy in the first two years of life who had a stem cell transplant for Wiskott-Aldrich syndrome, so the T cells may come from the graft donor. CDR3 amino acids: CATSRRIHPNTGELFF. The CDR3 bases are TGTGCCACCAGCAGACGGATTCACCCGAACACCGGGGAGCTGTTTTTT.